This T cell receptor (beta chain) came from a study of cytomegalovirus exposure and HLA in healthy donors. The PCR used 60 Vbeta and 13 Jbeta primers. Clones were read by immunoSEQ multiplex PCR, and TCRdb kept only the in-frame ones, dropping some. The repertoire holds approximately 140,000 clones, with approximately 85% as singletons. The sequence derives from a man aged 45-65 years in good health and CMV-seropositive. The sample comprised PBMCs.

CDR3 coding DNA: TGTGCCAGCAGTAGACAGGCCTCCCAATACAATGAGCAGTTCTTC. This codes for CASSRQASQYNEQFF. V usage is TRBV9 and J usage is TRBJ2-1, with a possible D match to TRBD1 (6 bases). Germline-derived CDR1 and CDR2 are SGDLS and YYNGEE. The CDR3 is 15 amino acids. The V end was cut by 5 bases, the J end by 4 bases, with 16 bases between.